The sequence of this T cell receptor (beta chain) was determined in a study of molecular identifiers for immune sequencing clone quantification. Germline V gene sequence: CDR1 SEHNR, CDR2 FQNEAQ (reference sequence). The CDR3 has 14 residues. V lost 2 bases and J 3 bases, leaving 7 bases between the germline ends. This clonotype occurred many times. TCRdb reprocessed the PCR reads via MiXCR and lists one record per CDR3 protein. Found here are more than 250,000 distinct CDR3 sequences, over 20% of them singletons; the top ten hold approximately 0.84%. The sample comprised naive CD8+ T cells from blood, with Jurkat cell RNA spiked in. Subset described: FACS-sorted CD8+CD4-CCR7+CD45RA+ naive T cells. This clonotype originated in a human donor in good health. Some libraries in this study had Jurkat cell RNA spiked in. The chain combines TRBV7-9 with TRBJ1-4; D gene uncertain. The CDR3 spells CASSLRHPNEKLFF. In DNA form, the CDR3 reads TGTGCCAGCAGCTTACGACATCCTAATGAAAAACTGTTTTTT.